A single sample is the source of the 16 T cell receptor beta chains below, sequenced in a study of shared clonotypes between healthy human individuals. Clones were sequenced by immunoSEQ multiplex PCR, and TCRdb holds only the in-frame ones, with some missing. The sample yields about 380,000 clones, roughly 96% seen once. Source material: memory CD8+ T cells sorted from blood. Regarding subset: CD45RO+ cells pooled with CCR7-negative TemRA cells. The origin of the receptors is a man in his thirties or forties in good health.

The V call is TRBV2, the J call TRBJ2-3, with 7 bases matching TRBD2. J was trimmed by 2 bases and V by 10 bases; bases with no gene match: 9. The germline gives CDR1 SNHLY, CDR2 FYNNEI. This CDR3 has 14 amino acids. For the CDR3, the DNA is TGTGCCAACAAGCGGGACCGGAACACAGATACGCAGTATTTT. Its translation is CANKRDRNTDTQYF.

V and J are TRBV11-3 and TRBJ2-7; D may match TRBD1 or TRBD2 (5 bases each). V was shortened by 0 bases and J by 5 bases, with 8 bases between the two germline ends. The CDR3 runs 13 residues. Looked up from germline, CDR1 is SGHNT and CDR2 is YENEEA. In DNA form, the CDR3 reads TGTGCCAGCAGCTTAGACAGGGACCACGAGCAGTACTTC. Its translation is CASSLDRDHEQYF. Drawing the rest from reference TRBV11-3 and TRBJ2-7, the complete variable domain is EAGVVQSPRYKIIEKKQPVAFWCNPISGHNTLYWYLQNLGQGPELLIRYENEEAVDDSQLPKDRFSAERLKGVDSTLKIQPAELGDSAVYLCASSLDRDHEQYFGPGTRLTVT.

This chain connects TRBV5-1 to TRBJ1-1; 7 bases are shared with TRBD1. The CDR3 is 14 amino acids. The junction had 13 bases not matched to a gene; V was cut back by 4 bases and J by 10 bases. The V gene's germline CDR1 is SGHRS and CDR2 YFSETQ. The chain's CDR3 is CASSPRSNSGGAFF. Here the CDR3 DNA reads TGCGCCAGCAGCCCTCGATCAAACTCAGGGGGAGCTTTCTTT.

This chain connects TRBV15 to TRBJ2-7; D is ambiguous. Germline CDR1 is LNHNV and CDR2 is YYDKDF (reference sequence). The CDR3 spans 14 residues. Trimming left V 1 base short and J 5 bases short, with 12 bases between. The CDR3 protein is CATSRGVTSNEQYF. CDR3 bases: TGTGCCACCAGCAGAGGGGTTACATCCAACGAGCAGTACTTC.

The chain links TRBV5-1 to TRBJ1-3; possible D gene TRBD1, 5 bases. The length of the CDR3 is 14 residues. The ends were cut back, 4 bases at V and 2 bases at J, with 10 bases in the middle. Germline V gene data show CDR1 as SGHRS and CDR2 as YFSETQ. The CDR3 loop reads CASSVSGPGNTIYF. DNA of the CDR3: TGCGCCAGCAGCGTCTCAGGGCCTGGAAACACCATATATTTT.

The gene calls are TRBV2 and TRBJ2-3, with 10 bases fitting TRBD1. This CDR3 comprises 14 residues. Germline lookup yields CDR1 SNHLY and CDR2 FYNNEI. The trim removed 7 bases at V and 2 bases at J, leaving 3 bases unmatched. CDR3 protein: CASMGTGVTDTQYF. Here the CDR3 DNA reads TGTGCCAGCATGGGGACAGGGGTCACAGATACGCAGTATTTT.

The chain joins TRBV15 to TRBJ2-2; D ambiguous. V lost 4 bases, J lost 3 bases, and 3 bases lay in between. The CDR3 extends over 12 amino acids. Germline V gene lookup returns CDR1 LNHNV and CDR2 YYDKDF (reference sequence). CDR3: CATSKDTGELFF. The CDR3 nucleotides read TGTGCCACCAGCAAAGACACCGGGGAGCTGTTTTTT.

The rearrangement links TRBV7-9 to TRBJ2-2, with unresolved D. V lost 4 bases and J lost 3, with 15 bases in between. The germline CDR1 and CDR2 sequences are SEHNR and FQNEAQ (reference sequence). CDR3 length: 16 residues. The CDR3 is CASSSRPNAYTGELFF. CDR3 sequence (DNA): TGTGCCAGCAGCTCCAGACCCAACGCCTACACCGGGGAGCTGTTTTTT. Supplemented by reference TRBV7-9 and TRBJ2-2, the full variable domain reads DTGVSQNPRHKITKRGQNVTFRCDPISEHNRLYWYRQTLGQGPEFLTYFQNEAQLEKSRLLSDRFSAERPKGSFSTLEIQRTEQGDSAMYLCASSSRPNAYTGELFFGEGSRLTVL.

This clone was found once. The junction differs from germline at one of its ends, possibly a read error. This sequence joins TRBV7-7 and TRBJ2-7; D gene unclear. Germline V gene sequence: CDR1 SSHAT, CDR2 FNYEAQ (reference sequence). CDR3 length: 13 residues. Here the CDR3 DNA reads TGTGCTAGCAGCTTAGATAGTTTGGACGAGCAGTACTTC. Encoded protein: CASSLDSLDEQYF.

The rearrangement joins TRBV7-2 to TRBJ2-5; D is ambiguous. Trimming pared 1 base from V and 4 bases from J, leaving 13 bases between. CDR1 and CDR2 (germline): SGHTA, FQGNSA. The CDR3 contains 15 residues. Written as DNA, the CDR3 is TGTGCCAGCAGCTTAGTCCAAGGGCTCGGAGAGACCCAGTACTTC. Translation: CASSLVQGLGETQYF.

V usage is TRBV7-9 and J usage is TRBJ2-5, with TRBD1 matching 10 bases. CDR3 size: 19 residues. J was trimmed by 0 bases and V by 1 base; bases with no gene match: 11. Germline V gene lookup returns CDR1 SEHNR and CDR2 FQNEAQ (reference sequence). The CDR3 nucleotides are TGTGCCAGCAGCTTAGGGGACAGGGGAGGGGTCTGGAACCAAGAGACCCAGTACTTC. This encodes CASSLGDRGGVWNQETQYF.

The rearrangement joins TRBV10-2 to TRBJ1-2; possible D gene TRBD1, 5 bases. Germline V gene lookup returns CDR1 WSHSY and CDR2 SAAADI. The V end was cut by 4 bases, the J end by 7 bases, with 16 bases between. CDR3 length equals 14 residues. The DNA of the CDR3 is TGCGCCAGCAGTGGTCAGGGTTCGGTCTTTGGCTACACCTTC. Amino acid sequence: CASSGQGSVFGYTF.

This rearrangement joins TRBV29-1 to TRBJ2-1; no clear D gene. Deletions cut 4 bases from V and 12 bases from J, with 19 bases between. The CDR3 has 13 residues. Germline V gene lookup returns CDR1 SQVTM and CDR2 ANQGSEA. The CDR3 region is CSVVGRLNKAQFF. Written as DNA, the CDR3 is TGCAGCGTTGTCGGACGACTTAATAAGGCGCAGTTCTTC.

This chain links TRBV7-9 with TRBJ2-2; 16 nucleotides match TRBD2. The germline gives CDR1 SEHNR, CDR2 FQNEAQ (reference sequence). V lost 5 bases to trimming and J lost 7 bases; unmatched junction nucleotides: 10. The CDR3 has 18 amino acids. The CDR3 region has the DNA TGTGCCAGCAGCACCACCGGGACTAGCGGGAGGGCCAACGGGGAGCTGTTTTTT. It translates to CASSTTGTSGRANGELFF.

The chain recombines TRBV9 with TRBJ2-7; 8 bases are a match to TRBD1. With 1 base clipped from V and 0 bases from J, the junction kept 0 bases outside the gene matches. Germline assignment: CDR1 SGDLS and CDR2 YYNGEE. This CDR3 is built from 14 residues. The CDR3, as DNA: TGTGCCAGCAGCGTAACAGGGGGCTCCTACGAGCAGTACTTC. Translated, it gives CASSVTGGSYEQYF.

This chain joins TRBV28 and TRBJ2-3, with 11 bases matching TRBD1. V lost 6 bases and J lost 0; bases outside the gene matches: 8. This CDR3 contains 17 residues. The germline V gene has CDR1 MDHEN and CDR2 SYDVKM. The CDR3 reads CASSYWGDRGSTDTQYF. CDR3 DNA: TGTGCCAGCAGCTACTGGGGGGACAGGGGGAGCACAGATACGCAGTATTTT.